Listed below are T cell receptor beta chains from one sample, sequenced in a study of neoadjuvant anti-PD-1 for oral cavity cancer. Assay used: immunoSEQ multiplex PCR; TCRdb lists only in-frame clones, some missing. The sample lists approximately 72,000 clones; around four fifths were seen once. Here the sequenced sample was PBMCs, taken before nivolumab (anti-PD-1) treatment. The receptors were sampled from a person between 40 and 85 years old with oral cavity squamous cell carcinoma. The CDR3 runs from the conserved cysteine through the conserved F or W. A D gene is named only where the DNA matches it firmly. Clone size is shown for a subset of rows, as once, few, many or a class of expanded clone.

abundance | len | j_gene | d_gene | v_gene | CDR3nt | CDR3aa
. | 13 | TRBJ2-7 | . | TRBV19 | TGTGCCAGTAATGGGAGGGGGACCTACGAGCAGTACTTC | CASNGRGTYEQYF
. | 16 | TRBJ2-1 | TRBD2 | TRBV27 | TGTGCCAGCAGTTCCCTTAGCGGGAGAAGCTACAATGAGCAGTTCTTC | CASSSLSGRSYNEQFF
. | 15 | TRBJ1-6 | TRBD1 | TRBV5-1 | TGCGCCAGCAGCTTGGACGGACAGGGGAATTCACCCCTCCACTTT | CASSLDGQGNSPLHF
once | 15 | TRBJ2-1 | . | TRBV5-1 | TGCGCCAGCGCAGGTTCGGCAGGCCAGTACAATGAGCAGTTCTTC | CASAGSAGQYNEQFF
. | 15 | TRBJ2-3 | TRBD2 | TRBV5-6 | TGTGCCAGCACGTTGTGGGGCGGGGGGGCAGATACGCAGTATTTT | CASTLWGGGADTQYF
. | 16 | TRBJ2-6 | . | TRBV6-6 | TGTGCCAGCAGTTATTCGGGATTGTCTGGGGCCAACGTCCTGACTTTC | CASSYSGLSGANVLTF
few | 14 | TRBJ1-3 | . | TRBV30 | TGTGCCTGGAGTGTACAATTCTCTGGAAACACCATATATTTT | CAWSVQFSGNTIYF
. | 13 | TRBJ2-7 | . | TRBV5-1 | TGCGCCAGCAGCTTAGGCGGCGACTACGAGCAGTACTTC | CASSLGGDYEQYF
few | 14 | TRBJ1-2 | . | TRBV28 | TGTGCCAGCAGTTCCGGGACAACGCCTAATGGCTACACCTTC | CASSSGTTPNGYTF
. | 12 | TRBJ2-1 | . | TRBV7-6 | TGTGCCAGCAGCTCCGGGACCTTCGGCCAGTTCTTC | CASSSGTFGQFF
. | 14 | TRBJ1-1 | . | TRBV13 | TGTGCCAGCAGCTTTGGGGGAGGTCATCCTGAAGCTTTCTTT | CASSFGGGHPEAFF
. | 15 | TRBJ2-2 | TRBD1 | TRBV5-1 | TGCGCCAGCAGCCAGGGACAGCCACAAACCGGGGAGCTGTTTTTT | CASSQGQPQTGELFF
. | 18 | TRBJ1-2 | TRBD1 | TRBV2 | TGTGCCAGCAGATGGGTCTCAGGGCGACAGGGGGCGCGGCTTGGCTACACCTTC | CASRWVSGRQGARLGYTF
. | 14 | TRBJ1-1 | . | TRBV30 | TGTGCCTGGGGTAGGTCTGGACTCTACACTGAAGCTTTCTTT | CAWGRSGLYTEAFF
. | 14 | TRBJ2-7 | TRBD2 | TRBV6-6 | TGTGCCAGCAGTCCAGGGACTAGCGTGTACGAGCAGTACTTC | CASSPGTSVYEQYF
. | 13 | TRBJ1-5 | . | TRBV10-3 | TGTGCCATCAGTGATGATAGCAATCAGCCCCAGCATTTT | CAISDDSNQPQHF
. | 17 | TRBJ2-1 | . | TRBV5-1 | TGCGCCAGCAGCTTGCTCGCCCGGGGAATACTCTACAATGAGCAGTTCTTC | CASSLLARGILYNEQFF
. | 14 | TRBJ2-7 | . | TRBV2 | TGTGCCAGCAGTGGGAGTCAGGCCTCCTACGAGCAGTACTTC | CASSGSQASYEQYF